This TCR beta chain was recovered during a study of identical twins. This clonotype has at least ten counts. MiXCR, run by TCRdb on the 5' RACE reads, gives a single entry per CDR3 protein. Here the sample spans about 240,000 distinct CDR3 sequences, approximately 11% being singletons. Germline V CDR1 and CDR2: SGHTA, FQGNSA. The V gene lost 5 bases and the J gene lost 4 bases, with 5 bases spanning the gap. The CDR3 is 11 residues long. The sample was also reused in another study, on yellow fever vaccine responses in identical twins.

Sequencing used memory (CD45RO+) T cells sorted from blood. The J gene is TRBJ2-5, the V gene TRBV7-2, with unresolved D. The TCR sequence derives from a woman younger than 30 in good health. The CDR3 region has the DNA TGTGCCAGCAGCACCCGAGAGACCCAGTACTTC. It translates to CASSTRETQYF.